This T cell receptor (beta chain) was recovered during a study of blood T cell repertoires in COVID-19. Study summary: The study drew acute and convalescent COVID-19 samples from the United States, Italy and Spain. Sample material is recorded as cDNA or gDNA derived from T cells, B-cell-depleted T cells, or PBMCs.

Some clones are missing from TCRdb's copy, which holds only in-frame ones; the method was immunoSEQ multiplex PCR. The sample contains 30,000 to 35,000 clones, roughly 86% of which appear only once. Trimming took 1 base from V and 2 from J, leaving 12 bases between them. There are 16 residues in the CDR3. In germline, CDR1 is SGHNT, CDR2 YENEEA. The receptor was isolated from a man aged 80 or over with active or convalescent COVID-19. The sequencing input was peripheral blood. The chain recombines TRBV11-3 with TRBJ2-1; TRBD1 is a possible D gene (6 bases). The CDR3 is CASSLGGRTAYNEQFF. As DNA, the CDR3 is TGTGCCAGCAGCTTAGGTGGTCGGACAGCCTACAATGAGCAGTTCTTC.